This T cell receptor beta chain was documented in a study of shared clonotypes between healthy human individuals. Caucasian adults living in Nashville, Tennessee, provided all samples. The deep-level immunoSEQ assay was used. The table came from immunoSEQ multiplex PCR; TCRdb's copy has only in-frame clones and leaves some out. The profile shows approximately 2.5 million clones, more than 80% of them singletons. CDR1 is MNHEY and CDR2 is SMNVEV in the germline V gene (reference sequence). After removal of 3 bases from V and 0 bases from J, the junction contained 7 bases not matched to a gene. The CDR3 totals 18 residues.

This TCR derives from a man aged 18 to 30 in good health. This chain joins TRBV27 and TRBJ2-1; 11 nucleotides line up with TRBD2. Sequencing was performed on naive CD4+ T cells sorted from blood. Subset given: CD45RA+ positively selected. CDR3 loop: CASSFGTSGGSSYNEQFF. CDR3 DNA sequence: TGTGCCAGCAGTTTCGGTACTAGCGGGGGTAGCTCCTACAATGAGCAGTTCTTC.